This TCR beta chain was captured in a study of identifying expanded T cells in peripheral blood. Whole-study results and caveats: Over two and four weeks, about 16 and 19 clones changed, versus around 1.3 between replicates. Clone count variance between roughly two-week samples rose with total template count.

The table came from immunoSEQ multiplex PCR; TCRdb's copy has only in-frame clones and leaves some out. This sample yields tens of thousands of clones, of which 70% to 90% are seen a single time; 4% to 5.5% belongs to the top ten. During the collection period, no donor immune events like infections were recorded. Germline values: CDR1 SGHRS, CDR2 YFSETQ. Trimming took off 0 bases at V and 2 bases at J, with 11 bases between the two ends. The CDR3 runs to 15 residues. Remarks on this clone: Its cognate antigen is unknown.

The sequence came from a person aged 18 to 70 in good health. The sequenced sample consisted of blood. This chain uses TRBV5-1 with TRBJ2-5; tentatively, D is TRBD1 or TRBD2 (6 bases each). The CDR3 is CASSLVGGLQETQYF. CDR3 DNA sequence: TGCGCCAGCAGCTTGGTTGGGGGGCTACAAGAGACCCAGTACTTC.